These 13 T cell receptor beta chains were sequenced from one sample in a study of technical replicates of blood from several donors. Generated by immunoSEQ multiplex PCR, the TCRdb table keeps only in-frame clones and is missing some. Of under 90,000 clones in the sample, 98% were seen once. Source material: T cells isolated from PBMCs. These receptors all come from a human donor in good health.

The V gene is TRBV27, the J gene TRBJ2-1; 12 positions match TRBD1. The CDR3 sequence is 16 residues long. V lost 5 bases to trimming and J lost 9 bases; unmatched junction nucleotides: 11. CDR1 and CDR2 from the germline V gene are MNHEY and SMNVEV (reference sequence). CDR3 region: CASSRDPGQGAIEQFF. CDR3 in DNA: TGTGCCAGCAGTCGCGACCCGGGACAGGGGGCTATTGAGCAGTTCTTC.

V and J are TRBV5-4 and TRBJ2-5; D may be TRBD1 (5 bases). Trimming removed 4 bases from V and 1 base from J, with 11 bases in between. From germline, CDR1 is SGHNT and CDR2 YYREEE (reference sequence). The CDR3 length is 14 residues. The CDR3 sequence: CASSPQGAQETQYF. The CDR3 DNA is TGTGCCAGCAGCCCCCAAGGGGCCCAAGAGACCCAGTACTTC.

Only one count was recorded for this clone. The V gene is TRBV4-2, the J gene TRBJ2-1; 9 nucleotides agree with TRBD2. Germline CDR1 is LGHNA and CDR2 is YNFKEQ. V was clipped by 4 bases and J by 9 bases; unmatched bases: 10. This CDR3 contains 15 residues. The CDR3, as DNA: TGTGCCAGCAGCCGGCCGGGACTAGCTTTAGGTGAGCAGTTCTTC. Translation gives CASSRPGLALGEQFF.

The CDR3 nucleotides are TGTGCCAGCAGCCCACTAGCGGGAGAGCACTACGAGCAGTACTTC. This encodes CASSPLAGEHYEQYF. The rearrangement joins TRBV6-5 to TRBJ2-7, with 11 bases matching TRBD2. Germline CDR1 and CDR2: MNHEY and SVGAGI. V was clipped by 6 bases and J by 3 bases; unmatched bases: 7. This CDR3 region has 15 residues.

This chain links TRBV7-6 with TRBJ2-1; 9 nucleotides line up with TRBD1. The CDR3 consists of 15 residues. Per the germline V gene, CDR1 is SGHVS and CDR2 is FNYEAQ. Germline trimming cut 5 bases from V and 2 bases from J; bases unmatched to any gene: 4. The CDR3 region is CASSVGTGPYNEQFF. CDR3 sequence (DNA): TGTGCCAGCAGCGTCGGGACAGGGCCCTACAATGAGCAGTTCTTC.

The chain has TRBV10-1 and TRBJ1-1; D may be TRBD1 (5 bases). The CDR3 runs to 12 residues. Germline CDR1 reads WNHNN; CDR2 reads SYGVQD (reference sequence). V lost 8 bases and J lost 4, with 11 bases in between. The CDR3 DNA sequence: TGCGCCAGCGGGACTTGGGGCACTGAAGCTTTCTTT. Translated: CASGTWGTEAFF.

This chain links TRBV5-8 with TRBJ2-5; 8 positions agree with TRBD2. V shed 6 bases and J 3 bases; nucleotides not matched to a gene: 7. The CDR3 contains 14 residues. In germline, CDR1 is SGHTS, CDR2 YDEGEE. The CDR3 here is CASTKAGEEETQYF. CDR3 bases: TGTGCCAGCACCAAAGCGGGAGAGGAAGAGACCCAGTACTTC.

This sequence joins TRBV28 and TRBJ1-6; D gene unclear. Germline CDR1 is MDHEN and CDR2 is SYDVKM. The CDR3 is made up of 14 amino acids. Trimming removed 7 bases from V and 8 bases from J, with 15 bases in between. Here the CDR3 DNA reads TGTGCCAGCACGCCACGGGGTTGGTATTCACCCCTCCACTTT. Protein product: CASTPRGWYSPLHF.

V gene TRBV2 combines with J gene TRBJ2-7; TRBD1 agrees at 7 bases. V shed 7 bases and J 0 bases; nucleotides not matched to a gene: 3. The length of the CDR3 is 13 residues. Germline assignment: CDR1 SNHLY and CDR2 FYNNEI. CDR3: CASTGGSSYEQYF. CDR3 bases: TGTGCCAGCACAGGGGGAAGCTCCTACGAGCAGTACTTC.

The rearrangement joins TRBV2 to TRBJ2-7; 11 bases match TRBD2. Germline-derived CDR1 and CDR2 are SNHLY and FYNNEI. Trimming took 0 bases from V and 7 from J; bases not matched to a gene: 8. The CDR3 has 16 amino acids. CDR3 sequence (DNA): TGTGCCAGCAGTGAAGCGCTTCTAGCGGGAGGCCAGGAGCAGTACTTC. It codes for CASSEALLAGGQEQYF.

The chain recombines TRBV28 with TRBJ1-2; TRBD1 aligns across 9 bases. The CDR3 is 14 amino acids. J was trimmed by 4 bases and V by 5 bases; bases with no gene match: 5. The germline V gene has CDR1 MDHEN and CDR2 SYDVKM. The CDR3 nucleotides read TGTGCCAGCAGTGGGGACAGGGTCCTCTATGGCTACACCTTC. It translates to CASSGDRVLYGYTF.

J is TRBJ1-1 and V is TRBV4-1, with 10 bases fitting TRBD1. CDR1 is MGHRA, CDR2 YSYEKL, per germline. Losses at the gene ends were 1 base for V and 3 bases for J; bases not matched to a gene: 8. This CDR3 region has 17 residues. The CDR3 reads CASSQVFSGTGDTEAFF. Here the CDR3 DNA reads TGCGCCAGCAGCCAAGTGTTCTCCGGGACAGGGGACACTGAAGCTTTCTTT.

This chain uses TRBV30 with TRBJ1-1; possibly TRBD1 for D (6 bases). The ends were cut back, 3 bases at V and 4 bases at J, with 12 bases in the middle. The CDR3 sequence is 13 residues long. Germline V gives CDR1 GTSNPN, CDR2 SVGIG (reference sequence). The CDR3 region is CAWSAGVGTEAFF. The CDR3 DNA is TGTGCCTGGAGCGCAGGGGTAGGCACTGAAGCTTTCTTT.